This T cell receptor (beta chain) stems from a study of T-cell reconstitution after alpha-beta-depleted transplantation in children (dated by TCRdb to about 2016). Background for the entire study: T-cell immune reconstitution after TCRalphabeta/CD19-depleted allogeneic hematopoietic cell transplantation in children was quantitatively tracked in the study by means of TCR repertoire profiling.

Beyond this particular receptor, the publication reports: In some patients, high TCRbeta diversity at day 60 was attributed to recipient T cells and intrathymic progenitors that had survived conditioning. Hyperexpanded clone frequencies declined over subsequent months; after one year, T-cell counts and TCRbeta diversity were mostly attributed to newly produced T cells. The apparently early recovery of alphabetaT-cell counts about two months after transplant reportedly depended on only several hundred rapidly expanded clones that came from non-depleted graft cells.

This clonotype has a handful of counts. Its antigen specificity is not known. No base quality values were provided; no much bigger clone lies one nucleotide off. The library came from PCR. Sequencing relied on an Illumina HiSeq 2500. TCR library preparation used molecular barcoding, with unique molecular identifiers applied to normalize quantification of the TCRbeta repertoire. TCRdb trimmed the raw reads at Q25, called clones with MiXCR and kept productive beta chains. Each entry merges the rows of one CDR3 protein and shows their most common DNA and genes. The sample has hundreds of thousands of distinct CDR3 sequences on record, about an eighth of them singletons. The ten largest clonotypes hold roughly 0.84% of the sample. Trimmed from V: 8 bases; trimmed from J: 4 bases; junction bases lacking a gene match: 4. From the cysteine through the phenylalanine, the CDR3 covers 13 amino acids. The only DNA kept is the CDR3, 39 bases in frame from the first base. CDR1 SEHNR and CDR2 FQNEAQ were looked up in the germline V gene (reference sequence).

The treatment or condition label for this specimen denotes: allogeneic hematopoietic cell transplantation with graft depleted of TCRalphabeta T cells and CD19 B cells. TCRalphabeta/CD19-depleted allogeneic hematopoietic cell grafts were given to the transplant recipients, all of whom were children. The chain is encoded by TRBV7-9 joined to TRBJ2-4, with 8 central nucleotides matching TRBD1. The specimen was PBMCs, collected before TCRalphabeta/CD19-depleted stem cell transplant. The clonotype was recovered from a girl aged 2 to 9 with congenital amegakaryocytic thrombocytopenia, due to receive a stem cell transplant. The CDR3 sequence is CASEGQEKNIQYF. The DNA sequence follows: TGTGCCAGCGAGGGACAGGAAAAAAACATTCAGTACTTC.